The 3 T cell receptor beta chains listed next were all sequenced from one sample in a study of T cell changes during pregnancy in multiple sclerosis. This table comes from immunoSEQ multiplex PCR, and its TCRdb copy is limited to in-frame clones, with some not included. The repertoire holds tens of thousands of clones, roughly 91% seen once, with roughly 0.58% in the top ten. The sequences come from CD4+ T cells from peripheral blood mononuclear cells, collected in the first trimester of pregnancy. These receptors were collected from a female donor with multiple sclerosis, enrolled in a pregnancy study.

This rearrangement joins TRBV12-5 to TRBJ2-7; 8 positions match TRBD1. V was pared by 2 bases and J by 12 bases, with 9 bases of the junction left unmatched. The CDR3 is made up of 13 amino acids. Germline assignment: CDR1 LGHNT and CDR2 FRNRAP. The CDR3 region is CASGLPPTGDPYF. CDR3 in DNA: TGTGCTAGTGGTTTGCCCCCGACAGGGGATCCGTACTTC. Variable domain in full (rest from reference TRBV12-5 and TRBJ2-7): DARVTQTPRHKVTEMGQEVTMRCQPILGHNTVFWYRQTMMQGLELLAYFRNRAPLDDSGMPKDRFSAEMPDATLATLKIQPSEPRDSAVYFCASGLPPTGDPYFGPGTRLTVT.

DNA for the CDR3: TGTCCTTCAAAATGGCGGGGGGCCTGGGATCAGCCCCAGCATTTT. Residues: CPSKWRGAWDQPQHF. The V call is TRBV6-1, the J call TRBJ1-5, with D possibly TRBD1 on 6 matching bases. This CDR3 is 15 amino acids long. Germline CDR1 reads MNHNS; CDR2 reads SASEGT.

The rearrangement joins TRBV29-1 to TRBJ2-5; the D is unclear. Germline V gene data show CDR1 as SQVTM and CDR2 as ANQGSEA. The V and J ends lost 4 bases and 3 bases respectively, with 12 bases between them. CDR3 size: 13 residues. DNA of the CDR3: TGCAGCGTTGCGACAAGTCTAAAAGAGACCCAGTACTTC. The encoded protein is CSVATSLKETQYF. Full variable domain (missing parts from reference TRBV29-1 and TRBJ2-5): SAVISQKPSRDICQRGTSLTIQCQVDSQVTMMFWYRQQPGQSLTLIATANQGSEATYESGFVIDKFPISRPNLTFSTLTVSNMSPEDSSIYLCSVATSLKETQYFGPGTRLLVL.